Presented here are 27 T cell receptor beta chains from one specimen sequenced in a study of T-cell memory formation after mild COVID-19. TCRdb re-derived calls from the 5' RACE reads in MiXCR, one entry per CDR3 protein. The sample consists of fewer than 350,000 distinct CDR3 sequences, 14% of them appearing once. Sequenced material: PBMCs or a T cell subset sorted from them (not recorded which). These receptors came from a man aged 18 to 29 who had mild COVID-19 (a few samples of this study predate the infection). Cell type and time point are not known.

This chain links TRBV5-1 with TRBJ2-7; D remains unclear. Trimming removed 4 bases at V and 3 bases at J, with 20 bases between. Germline V gene data show CDR1 as SGHRS and CDR2 as YFSETQ. CDR3 size: 16 residues. This chain's CDR3 is CASSRWAGQSYYEQYF. The CDR3 DNA reads as TGCGCCAGCAGCCGTTGGGCCGGGCAGAGTTACTACGAGCAGTACTTC.

In this sample, this clonotype turned up a few times. The chain recombines TRBV11-2 with TRBJ1-2; D perhaps matches TRBD1 (5 bases). CDR1 and CDR2 from the germline V gene are SGHAT and FQNNGV. The CDR3 has 13 residues. Trimming removed 6 bases from V and 5 bases from J, with 13 bases in between. CDR3 DNA: TGTGCCAGCAGTCTAGGTCGACAGTATGGCTACACCTTC. Translating it yields CASSLGRQYGYTF.

A few counts support this clonotype. The genes are TRBV6-6 and TRBJ2-5, with D possibly TRBD2 on 6 matching bases. CDR3 length equals 14 residues. V gave up 4 bases and J gave up 4 bases, with 13 bases separating them. CDR1 is MNHNY, CDR2 SVGAGI, per germline (reference sequence). The CDR3 nucleotides read TGTGCCAGCAGTTCCCCCGGGGGTAGAGAGACCCAGTACTTC. Translation: CASSSPGGRETQYF.

The V call is TRBV3-1, the J call TRBJ2-5, with D uncertain. V lost 0 bases, J lost 3 bases, and 8 bases lay in between. Germline lookup yields CDR1 LGHDT and CDR2 YNNKEL (reference sequence). The CDR3 extends over 14 amino acids. CDR3 region: CASSQDHTEETQYF. Here the CDR3 DNA reads TGTGCCAGCAGCCAAGATCATACAGAAGAGACCCAGTACTTC.

The J gene is TRBJ2-4, the V gene TRBV29-1; perhaps TRBD2 as D (7 bases). CDR1 and CDR2 (germline): SQVTM, ANQGSEA. The CDR3 runs to 12 residues. The ends were cut back, 3 bases at V and 7 bases at J, with 10 bases in the middle. The CDR3 reads CSVEGGHNIQYF. CDR3 sequence (DNA): TGCAGCGTTGAGGGGGGGCACAACATTCAGTACTTC.

The chain has TRBV4-3 and TRBJ1-1; no firm D call. This CDR3 spans 14 amino acids. V gave up 0 bases and J gave up 4 bases, with 9 bases separating them. From germline, CDR1 is LGHNA and CDR2 YSLEER. CDR3: CASSQDPVGTEAFF. The CDR3 DNA reads as TGCGCCAGCAGCCAAGACCCGGTGGGCACTGAAGCTTTCTTT.

This clonotype turned up a few times. This rearrangement joins TRBV9 to TRBJ2-1; D gene unclear. Germline CDR1 reads SGDLS; CDR2 reads YYNGEE. V lost 2 bases and J 4 bases, leaving 7 bases between the germline ends. CDR3 length: 13 residues. CDR3 sequence: CASSVRLYNEQFF. The CDR3 bases are TGTGCCAGCAGCGTCCGGCTATACAATGAGCAGTTCTTC.

This clonotype has just a few counts. This chain links TRBV5-1 with TRBJ2-2; D unresolved. The CDR3 length is 14 residues. Per the germline V gene, CDR1 is SGHRS and CDR2 is YFSETQ. The V gene lost 4 bases and the J gene lost 6 bases, with 13 bases spanning the gap. CDR3 DNA sequence: TGCGCCAGCAGCCTACGGATGGGTCCCGGGGAGCTGTTTTTT. It codes for CASSLRMGPGELFF.

This clonotype was recorded a few times. The chain has TRBV6-2 or TRBV6-3 and TRBJ2-1, with D possibly being TRBD1 or TRBD2 (6 bases each). Germline CDR1 is MNHEY and CDR2 is SVGEGT. Trimming pared 4 bases from V and 0 bases from J, leaving 13 bases between. CDR3 length equals 16 residues. CDR3 in DNA: TGTGCCAGCAGTTCAGGGGCGGGGAGCTCCTACAATGAGCAGTTCTTC. This translates into CASSSGAGSSYNEQFF.

This rearrangement joins TRBV7-2 to TRBJ1-2; D is possibly TRBD1 (5 bases). V was cut by 4 bases and J by 8 bases, with 17 bases left in between. The CDR3 consists of 14 residues. Germline V lookup: CDR1 SGHTA, CDR2 FQGNSA. CDR3 sequence reads: CASSSYLQENGYTF. CDR3 nucleotides: TGTGCCAGCAGCTCCTACTTACAGGAAAACGGCTACACCTTC.

The chain employs TRBV3-1 and TRBJ2-6; no clear D. With 3 bases removed from V and 3 bases from J, the gap between germline ends came to 6 bases. The CDR3 contains 14 residues. CDR1 and CDR2 (germline): LGHDT, YNNKEL (reference sequence). CDR3 protein: CASSQKGGANVLTF. The CDR3 DNA sequence: TGTGCCAGCAGCCAGAAGGGTGGGGCCAACGTCCTGACTTTC.

J is TRBJ2-7 and V is TRBV2, with 8 positions matching TRBD1. After removal of 3 bases from V and 3 bases from J, the junction contained 7 bases not matched to a gene. The CDR3 is made up of 15 amino acids. CDR1 and CDR2 (germline): SNHLY, FYNNEI. The CDR3 nucleotides read TGTGCCAGCAGTGATACGACAGGGGCCAACTACGAGCAGTACTTC. This encodes CASSDTTGANYEQYF.

This clonotype was seen repeatedly, ten times or more. The chain joins TRBV7-3 to TRBJ2-3, with TRBD2 as a possible D gene (5 bases). The CDR3 is 14 residues long. Germline-derived CDR1 and CDR2 are SGHTA and FQGTGA. Between the trimmed V and J ends, which lost 5 bases and 2 bases, there was a span of 11 bases. CDR3 amino acids: CASSASGYTDTQYF. The CDR3 bases are TGTGCCAGCAGCGCCAGCGGTTACACAGATACGCAGTATTTT.

This clonotype was counted between two and nine times. The V and J genes are TRBV5-1 and TRBJ2-1; a possible D gene is TRBD2 (6 bases). Germline V lookup: CDR1 SGHRS, CDR2 YFSETQ. V was clipped by 1 base and J by 6 bases, with 11 bases between them. This CDR3 has 14 amino acids. The CDR3 DNA is TGCGCCAGCAGCTTGTTAATGGGGGGCAATGAGCAGTTCTTC. It is translated as CASSLLMGGNEQFF. Looking up the rest from reference TRBV5-1 and TRBJ2-1 gives the full variable domain: KAGVTQTPRYLIKTRGQQVTLSCSPISGHRSVSWYQQTPGQGLQFLFEYFSETQRNKGNFPGRFSGRQFSNSRSEMNVSTLELGDSALYLCASSLLMGGNEQFFGPGTRLTVL.

Written as DNA, the CDR3 is TGTGCCAGCACCAACGGGGATTTGGATCAGCCCCAGCATTTT. Protein sequence: CASTNGDLDQPQHF. This chain joins TRBV7-9 and TRBJ1-5, with D unresolved. The V gene's germline CDR1 is SEHNR and CDR2 FQNEAQ (reference sequence). Trimming removed 7 bases from V and 5 bases from J, with 15 bases in between. CDR3 length: 14 residues.

This clonotype was observed a handful of times. The gene calls are TRBV6-5 and TRBJ1-2, with D hard to call. The germline V gene has CDR1 MNHEY and CDR2 SVGAGI. This CDR3 has 13 amino acids. Deletions cut 4 bases from V and 4 bases from J, with 10 bases between. CDR3 protein: CASSSSVPYGYTF. Written as DNA, the CDR3 is TGTGCCAGCAGTTCCTCTGTCCCCTATGGCTACACCTTC.

CDR3 nucleotides: TGCAGTGCTAGAGATAGGCAGGGGGAAGGGTTAGTCACTGAAGCTTTCTTT. As protein: CSARDRQGEGLVTEAFF. The genes are TRBV20-1 and TRBJ1-1; 7 positions match TRBD1. The germline V gene encodes CDR1 DFQATT and CDR2 SNEGSKA (reference sequence). V shed 0 bases and J 4 bases; nucleotides not matched to a gene: 14. The CDR3 loop spans 17 amino acids.

This chain uses TRBV29-1 with TRBJ2-5; TRBD1 matches 9 bases. The germline V gene encodes CDR1 SQVTM and CDR2 ANQGSEA. The V segment lost 3 bases and the J segment 2 bases; nucleotides outside the gene matches: 4. The CDR3 consists of 14 residues. In nucleotides, the CDR3 is TGCAGCGTTGAGGGGGACAGGGTTCAAGAGACCCAGTACTTC. The encoded protein is CSVEGDRVQETQYF. Looking up the rest from reference TRBV29-1 and TRBJ2-5 gives the full variable domain: SAVISQKPSRDICQRGTSLTIQCQVDSQVTMMFWYRQQPGQSLTLIATANQGSEATYESGFVIDKFPISRPNLTFSTLTVSNMSPEDSSIYLCSVEGDRVQETQYFGPGTRLLVL.

This chain links TRBV24-1 with TRBJ2-3; 11 bases align to TRBD2. CDR3 length equals 17 residues. CDR1 is KGHDR and CDR2 is SFDVKD in the germline V gene. With 10 bases clipped from V and 3 bases from J, the junction kept 14 bases outside the gene matches. CDR3 sequence (DNA): TGTGCCACTTCGGGACTAGCGGACGAGTTGGTTACAGATACGCAGTATTTT. It translates to CATSGLADELVTDTQYF.

This clonotype was recorded only once. The chain has TRBV7-2 and TRBJ2-5, with no clear D. This CDR3 is built from 12 residues. CDR1 SGHTA and CDR2 FQGNSA come from the germline V gene. V shed 2 bases and J shed 5 bases, with 6 bases lying between them. In DNA, the CDR3 is TGTGCCAGCAGCTTATTCCGGGAGACCCAGTACTTC. Its protein is CASSLFRETQYF.

The chain carries TRBV7-9 and TRBJ2-7; possible D gene TRBD2, 6 bases. This CDR3 spans 15 amino acids. Per the germline V gene, CDR1 is SEHNR and CDR2 is FQNEAQ (reference sequence). Deletions cut 1 base from V and 0 bases from J, with 10 bases between. Here the CDR3 reads CASSLVRGSSYEQYF. The CDR3, as DNA: TGTGCCAGCAGCTTAGTCCGGGGGAGCTCCTACGAGCAGTACTTC.

This rearrangement joins TRBV10-3 to TRBJ1-2; D is uncertain. CDR1 and CDR2 from the germline V gene are ENHRY and SYGVKD. Trimming stripped 1 base from V and 0 bases from J, with 12 bases between. This CDR3 has 16 residues. The CDR3 region is CAISEFERQTNYGYTF. CDR3 sequence (DNA): TGTGCCATCAGTGAGTTTGAGAGACAAACTAACTATGGCTACACCTTC.

This clonotype was seen a handful of times. The chain joins TRBV3-1 to TRBJ2-3; no clear D. This CDR3 comprises 12 residues. The V end was cut by 0 bases, the J end by 14 bases, with 12 bases between. In germline, CDR1 is LGHDT, CDR2 YNNKEL (reference sequence). CDR3 residues: CASSQDRSPAYF. As DNA, the CDR3 is TGTGCCAGCAGCCAAGATCGGTCGCCGGCGTATTTT.

This clonotype was seen only a few times. The rearrangement links TRBV7-3 to TRBJ2-3, with 9 bases lining up with TRBD1. CDR1 is SGHTA, CDR2 FQGTGA, per germline. CDR3 length equals 15 residues. The V segment lost 4 bases and the J segment 2 bases; nucleotides outside the gene matches: 4. The CDR3 is CASSSGQGYTDTQYF. The CDR3 coding sequence is TGTGCCAGCAGCTCGGGACAGGGATACACAGATACGCAGTATTTT.

The chain is built from TRBV6-5 and TRBJ1-5; D perhaps matches TRBD1 (5 bases). Between the trimmed V and J ends, which lost 8 bases and 4 bases, there was a span of 21 bases. Germline V gives CDR1 MNHEY, CDR2 SVGAGI. This CDR3 has 16 residues. The CDR3 spells CASASGQGPSNQPQHF. The CDR3 DNA reads as TGTGCCAGCGCATCGGGCCAGGGCCCCTCGAATCAGCCCCAGCATTTT.

The V and J genes are TRBV18 and TRBJ2-4; D unclear. CDR3 length: 11 residues. Germline assignment: CDR1 KGHSH and CDR2 LQKENI. V was cut by 3 bases and J by 8 bases, with 5 bases left in between. The DNA for the CDR3 is TGTGCCAGCTCACCTAGCTACATTCAGTACTTC. This sequence encodes CASSPSYIQYF. Together with reference TRBV18 and TRBJ2-4, the CDR3 gives the full variable domain: NAGVMQNPRHLVRRRGQEARLRCSPMKGHSHVYWYRQLPEEGLKFMVYLQKENIIDESGMPKERFSAEFPKEGPSILRIQQVVRGDSAAYFCASSPSYIQYFGAGTRLSVL.

Only a few counts were recorded for this clonotype. The V gene is TRBV7-2, the J gene TRBJ2-2, with 8 bases matching TRBD1. V was clipped by 5 bases and J by 4 bases; unmatched bases: 6. The length of the CDR3 is 15 residues. The germline CDR1 and CDR2 sequences are SGHTA and FQGNSA. CDR3 coding DNA: TGTGCCAGCAGCCCGTGGACAGGGAGCACCGGGGAGCTGTTTTTT. Encoded protein: CASSPWTGSTGELFF.